Presented here are 15 T cell receptor beta chains from one specimen sequenced in a study of T cell repertoires in cytomegalovirus infection. MiXCR, run by TCRdb on the reads, gives a single entry per CDR3 protein. This sample has more than 400,000 distinct CDR3 sequences, with more than 25% found just once. The sequencing sample was made of PBMCs. These receptors were obtained from a human donor in good health (CMV status not recorded). Some clones in this sample may be carry-over from other donors' samples.

This clonotype was observed a handful of times. The chain carries TRBV28 and TRBJ2-2; 7 bases agree with TRBD1. V shed 5 bases, J shed 3 bases, and the junction held 6 bases outside the gene matches. Germline loops: CDR1 MDHEN, CDR2 SYDVKM. This CDR3 comprises 15 residues. CDR3 region: CASSSQGVYTGELFF. CDR3 in DNA: TGTGCCAGCAGTAGTCAGGGGGTGTACACCGGGGAGCTGTTTTTT.

This clonotype was seen a few times. This chain joins TRBV12-3 or TRBV12-4 and TRBJ1-1, with D possibly matching TRBD1 (6 bases). The CDR3 is 15 residues long. Trimming pared 6 bases from V and 8 bases from J, leaving 22 bases between. The CDR3 spells CASRRSFRGRMEAFF. CDR3 DNA sequence: TGTGCCAGCAGGAGATCTTTCCGGGGGCGGATGGAAGCTTTCTTT.

This clonotype has more than one count but fewer than ten. DNA for the CDR3: TGTGCCAGCAGCTTAACCCGGGACGAAAAACTGTTTTTT. Translation gives CASSLTRDEKLFF. This chain connects TRBV7-3 to TRBJ1-4; possible D gene TRBD1, 5 bases. The V gene lost 0 bases and the J gene lost 8 bases, with 7 bases spanning the gap. The CDR3 covers 13 residues. Germline values: CDR1 SGHTA, CDR2 FQGTGA.

This clonotype was seen only a few times. The chain recombines TRBV5-1 with TRBJ2-3, with TRBD1 matching 9 bases. The CDR3 runs to 16 residues. Germline-derived CDR1 and CDR2 are SGHRS and YFSETQ. V trimming: 1 base; J trimming: 4 bases; junction bases outside the gene matches: 7. The CDR3 nucleotides are TGCGCCAGCAGCTTGACCGGGACAGGGACTCCAGATACGCAGTATTTT. It is translated as CASSLTGTGTPDTQYF.

At least ten counts were recorded for this clonotype. The genes are TRBV19 and TRBJ2-7; 8 bases line up with TRBD1. The trim removed 5 bases at V and 2 bases at J, leaving 2 bases unmatched. This CDR3 is 13 amino acids long. Germline V CDR1 and CDR2: LNHDA, SQIVND (reference sequence). The DNA for the CDR3 is TGTGCCAGTAGTCAACAGGGGGCCTACGAGCAGTACTTC. Amino acids: CASSQQGAYEQYF.

This clonotype has a handful of counts. The CDR3 is CASRPNTGELFF. The CDR3 bases are TGTGCCAGCAGGCCCAACACCGGGGAGCTGTTTTTT. The V and J genes are TRBV7-9 and TRBJ2-2; D is undetermined. This CDR3 is built from 12 residues. V lost 6 bases and J 2 bases, leaving 4 bases between the germline ends. Germline V gene lookup returns CDR1 SEHNR and CDR2 FQNEAQ (reference sequence).

This clonotype was seen many times. The V gene is TRBV7-2, the J gene TRBJ2-3; 11 nucleotides agree with TRBD1. Germline V gene lookup returns CDR1 SGHTA and CDR2 FQGNSA. V dropped 6 bases and J dropped 6; count of bases not matched to a gene: 2. There are 13 residues in the CDR3. CDR3 loop: CASSRDRGDTQYF. In DNA, the CDR3 is TGTGCCAGCAGTCGGGACAGGGGGGATACGCAGTATTTT.

This clonotype was counted a single time. This chain uses TRBV24-1 with TRBJ2-3; D call uncertain. Germline CDR1 KGHDR, CDR2 SFDVKD. The V end lost 9 bases, the J end lost 0 bases, and 9 bases lay between the germline ends. The CDR3 has 13 residues. The CDR3 bases are TGTGCCACCTTGGGCGCGAGCACAGATACGCAGTATTTT. This codes for CATLGASTDTQYF.

The chain recombines TRBV29-1 with TRBJ1-5; 7 nucleotides line up with TRBD1. The CDR3 length is 12 residues. Germline lookup yields CDR1 SQVTM and CDR2 ANQGSEA. Losses at the gene ends were 6 bases for V and 4 bases for J; bases not matched to a gene: 3. The CDR3 protein is CSVKQGNQPQHF. CDR3 coding DNA: TGCAGCGTCAAACAGGGGAATCAGCCCCAGCATTTT. The full variable domain, completed using reference TRBV29-1 and TRBJ1-5, is SAVISQKPSRDICQRGTSLTIQCQVDSQVTMMFWYRQQPGQSLTLIATANQGSEATYESGFVIDKFPISRPNLTFSTLTVSNMSPEDSSIYLCSVKQGNQPQHFGDGTRLSIL.

This clonotype was observed many times. The chain couples TRBV6-2 or TRBV6-3 to TRBJ1-5, with TRBD1 as a possible D gene (5 bases). Between the trimmed V and J ends, which lost 7 bases and 0 bases, there was a span of 13 bases. This CDR3 is 15 amino acids long. The germline gives CDR1 MNHEY, CDR2 SVGEGT. CDR3 nucleotide sequence: TGTGCCAGCACCAGAGACGGACATAGCAATCAGCCCCAGCATTTT. Amino acids: CASTRDGHSNQPQHF.

Remarks on this clonotype: Since a much larger clone is just one base distant, this may be a read error. The chain couples TRBV12-3 or TRBV12-4 to TRBJ1-5; D unresolved. The CDR3 runs to 16 residues. V was shortened by 5 bases and J by 3 bases, with 17 bases between the two germline ends. In DNA form, the CDR3 reads TGTGCCAGCAGTCTAGGGAGGGTAGGGTACAATCAGCCCCAGCATTTT. Amino acid sequence: CASSLGRVGYNQPQHF.

The gene calls are TRBV7-9 and TRBJ1-2; D is uncertain. The CDR3 has 14 residues. Germline V lookup: CDR1 SEHNR, CDR2 FQNEAQ (reference sequence). Trimming shortened V by 1 base and J by 5 bases, and 11 bases separated the two germline ends. The CDR3 region has the DNA TGTGCCAGCAGCTTAGGGCACCTGAAATATGGCTACACCTTC. Its translation: CASSLGHLKYGYTF.

The V and J genes are TRBV12-3 or TRBV12-4 and TRBJ2-1; 7 bases map to TRBD2. The CDR3 has 16 residues. V lost 0 bases to trimming and J lost 7 bases; unmatched junction nucleotides: 9. The CDR3 bases are TGTGCCAGCAGTTTAGCGCCCGGACTAGATAAAAATGAGCAGTTCTTC. This sequence encodes CASSLAPGLDKNEQFF.

Relative to its sample, this clonotype is medium-sized (0.01 to 0.1%). The chain links TRBV25-1 to TRBJ2-3; no definite D call. The CDR3 has 14 amino acids. V lost 3 bases and J lost 0, with 7 bases in between. Germline CDR1 reads MGHDK; CDR2 reads SYGVNS. The CDR3 bases are TGTGCCAGCAGTGAGGAACAGAGCACAGATACGCAGTATTTT. Residues: CASSEEQSTDTQYF.

The CDR3 here is CASSLVSKGEQYF. CDR3 nucleotide sequence: TGTGCCAGCAGCTTAGTTAGTAAGGGCGAGCAGTACTTC. The chain employs TRBV7-8 and TRBJ2-7; no reliable D call. The germline gives CDR1 SGHVS, CDR2 FQNEAQ. CDR3 length: 13 residues. Trimming removed 1 base from V and 6 bases from J, with 10 bases in between.